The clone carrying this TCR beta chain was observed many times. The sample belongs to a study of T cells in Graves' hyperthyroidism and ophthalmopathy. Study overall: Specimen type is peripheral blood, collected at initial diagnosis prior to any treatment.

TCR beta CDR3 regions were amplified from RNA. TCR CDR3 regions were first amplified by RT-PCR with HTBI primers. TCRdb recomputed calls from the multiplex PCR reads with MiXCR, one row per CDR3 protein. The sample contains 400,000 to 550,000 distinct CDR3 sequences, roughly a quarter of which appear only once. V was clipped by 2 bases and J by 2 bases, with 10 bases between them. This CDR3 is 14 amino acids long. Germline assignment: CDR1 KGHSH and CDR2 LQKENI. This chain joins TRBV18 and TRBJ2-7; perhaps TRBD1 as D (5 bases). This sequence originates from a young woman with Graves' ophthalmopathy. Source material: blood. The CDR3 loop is CASSPRGAPYEQYF. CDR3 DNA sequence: TGTGCCAGCTCACCAAGGGGTGCACCCTACGAGCAGTACTTC.